Each of the 18 T cell receptor beta chains below was sequenced from the same sample in a study of OX40 agonist ivuxolimab in advanced cancers. This table comes from immunoSEQ multiplex PCR, and its TCRdb copy is limited to in-frame clones, with some not included. In the table there are 50,000 or so clones, roughly 89% of which are singletons. The sequenced sample was CD4+ or CD8+ T cells sorted from blood, obtained in a trial of the OX40 agonist ivuxolimab. The source of these receptors is an adult with an advanced solid tumor such as melanoma, head and neck, liver or kidney cancer.

V is TRBV13 and J is TRBJ1-3; D gene unclear. Germline CDR1 is PRHDT and CDR2 is FYEKMQ (reference sequence). The CDR3 has 14 residues. The V end lost 5 bases, the J end lost 3 bases, and 11 bases lay between the germline ends. CDR3 loop: CASSVQSFGNTIYF. In nucleotides, the CDR3 is TGTGCCAGCAGCGTACAGAGCTTTGGAAACACCATATATTTT.

This clone has a handful of counts. The rearrangement links TRBV7-8 to TRBJ2-7, with TRBD2 matching over 9 bases. The CDR3 runs 15 residues. The V and J ends lost 2 bases and 0 bases, in that order; junction bases with no gene match: 2. Per the germline V gene, CDR1 is SGHVS and CDR2 is FQNEAQ. CDR3 amino acids: CASSLSGRPSYEQYF. The CDR3, as DNA: TGTGCCAGCAGCTTAAGCGGGAGGCCCTCCTACGAGCAGTACTTC.

The chain joins TRBV9 to TRBJ1-1; 7 nucleotides agree with TRBD1. Germline values: CDR1 SGDLS, CDR2 YYNGEE. The CDR3 covers 14 residues. The ends lost 2 bases at V and 5 bases at J; junction bases unmatched: 6. CDR3 bases: TGTGCCAGCAGCGTCGAGACGACAGGGACTGAAGCTTTCTTT. The encoded protein is CASSVETTGTEAFF.

Here the CDR3 reads CASSQGLYSYEQYF. CDR3 in DNA: TGCGCCAGCAGCCAAGGTCTCTACTCCTACGAGCAGTACTTC. The J gene is TRBJ2-7, the V gene TRBV4-1; D is ambiguous. The CDR3 has 14 residues. The germline CDR1 and CDR2 sequences are MGHRA and YSYEKL. Between the trimmed V and J ends, which lost 1 base and 0 bases, there was a span of 7 bases.

The rearrangement joins TRBV7-9 to TRBJ1-2; D perhaps matches TRBD1 (5 bases). From germline, CDR1 is SEHNR and CDR2 FQNEAQ (reference sequence). V was clipped by 5 bases and J by 4 bases, with 14 bases between them. The CDR3 extends over 14 amino acids. In DNA form, the CDR3 reads TGTGCCAGCAGCCAAATCGACAGCTTCTATGGCTACACCTTC. Translating it yields CASSQIDSFYGYTF.

In the case of this clone: Other nucleotide sequences from this sample produce the same CDR3. The V and J genes are TRBV27 and TRBJ2-7, with TRBD2 matching 11 bases. Germline lookup yields CDR1 MNHEY and CDR2 SMNVEV (reference sequence). V gave up 2 bases and J gave up 2 bases; unmatched junction bases: 2. This CDR3 comprises 15 residues. The CDR3 bases are TGTGCCAGCAGTTTAGGGACTAGCGGTACCTACGAGCAGTACTTC. It encodes CASSLGTSGTYEQYF.

The rearrangement joins TRBV5-8 to TRBJ2-5, with 9 bases identical to TRBD1. This CDR3 spans 14 amino acids. Germline-derived CDR1 and CDR2 are SGHTS and YDEGEE. J gave up 2 bases and V 4 bases, and 3 bases lay outside the gene matches. The CDR3 region is CASSGGQGQETQYF. The CDR3 DNA reads TGTGCCAGCAGCGGCGGACAGGGGCAAGAGACCCAGTACTTC.

The J gene is TRBJ2-7, the V gene TRBV6-5; D could derive from TRBD1 or TRBD2 (5 bases each). V lost 6 bases to trimming and J lost 0 bases, with 12 bases between them. The CDR3 contains 14 residues. Germline loops: CDR1 MNHEY, CDR2 SVGAGI. This CDR3 is CASSRDLSSYEQYF. The DNA of the CDR3 is TGTGCCAGCAGCCGGGACCTCAGCTCCTACGAGCAGTACTTC.

This chain uses TRBV5-8 with TRBJ2-3; 10 bases are a match to TRBD1. The CDR3 contains 15 residues. Germline lookup yields CDR1 SGHTS and CDR2 YDEGEE. V was pared by 2 bases and J by 6 bases, with 6 bases of the junction left unmatched. In DNA, the CDR3 is TGTGCCAGCAGCTTTCCGGGACAGGGGCCGGATACGCAGTATTTT. Encoded protein: CASSFPGQGPDTQYF.

The chain uses TRBV29-1 and TRBJ1-2; D gene uncertain. The germline CDR1 and CDR2 sequences are SQVTM and ANQGSEA. The V gene lost 6 bases and the J gene lost 3 bases, with 11 bases spanning the gap. The CDR3 runs to 12 residues. CDR3 in amino acids: CSVPGPYYGYTF. CDR3 nucleotide sequence: TGCAGCGTCCCCGGGCCCTACTATGGCTACACCTTC.

V gene TRBV29-1 combines with J gene TRBJ2-7; the D gene is possibly TRBD1 (5 bases). Germline CDR1 SQVTM, CDR2 ANQGSEA. The CDR3 has 14 residues. Trimming took 2 bases from V and 2 from J, leaving 13 bases between them. CDR3: CSVEIGAEPYEQYF. CDR3 nucleotide sequence: TGCAGCGTTGAAATAGGGGCAGAGCCCTACGAGCAGTACTTC.

This chain uses TRBV7-6 with TRBJ2-7; no clear D gene. This CDR3 comprises 13 residues. Trimming took 0 bases from V and 4 from J, leaving 7 bases between them. CDR1 and CDR2 from the germline V gene are SGHVS and FNYEAQ. The CDR3 reads CASSLAAPYEQYF. CDR3 DNA: TGTGCCAGCAGCTTAGCGGCACCATACGAGCAGTACTTC.

The chain combines TRBV6-6 with TRBJ2-7; 8 bases agree with TRBD2. V lost 7 bases to trimming and J lost 3 bases; unmatched junction nucleotides: 8. Germline loops: CDR1 MNHNY, CDR2 SVGAGI (reference sequence). The CDR3 is 14 residues long. The CDR3 loop reads CASNRAGELYEQYF. CDR3 nucleotides: TGTGCCAGCAACCGAGCGGGGGAGCTCTACGAGCAGTACTTC.

This chain connects TRBV7-6 to TRBJ2-3; 9 nucleotides align to TRBD2. Germline V gene sequence: CDR1 SGHVS, CDR2 FNYEAQ. The V gene end was trimmed by 4 bases and the J gene end by 1 base; junction bases not matched to a gene: 3. The CDR3 extends over 15 amino acids. The CDR3 loop is CASSYSSGGTDTQYF. Written as DNA, the CDR3 is TGTGCCAGCAGCTATTCTAGCGGGGGCACAGATACGCAGTATTTT.

The chain combines TRBV5-1 with TRBJ2-2; 7 nucleotides align to TRBD1. The germline CDR1 and CDR2 sequences are SGHRS and YFSETQ. The CDR3 covers 16 residues. V gave up 3 bases and J gave up 0 bases; unmatched junction bases: 5. CDR3 DNA: TGCGCCAGCAGCTACTCGACAGGGCCGAACACCGGGGAGCTGTTTTTT. Protein product: CASSYSTGPNTGELFF.

The V and J genes are TRBV5-5 and TRBJ2-2; TRBD2 matches 7 bases. CDR1 is SGHKS, CDR2 YYEKEE, per germline (reference sequence). The CDR3 covers 14 residues. The V gene end was trimmed by 2 bases and the J gene end by 5 bases; junction bases not matched to a gene: 3. The CDR3 region is CASSLGRGTGELFF. As DNA, the CDR3 is TGTGCCAGCAGCTTAGGGAGGGGTACCGGGGAGCTGTTTTTT.

The V gene is TRBV7-9, the J gene TRBJ1-4, with 10 bases that match TRBD1. Germline V gene sequence: CDR1 SEHNR, CDR2 FQNEAQ (reference sequence). The V gene end was trimmed by 5 bases and the J gene end by 3 bases; junction bases not matched to a gene: 12. The length of the CDR3 is 18 residues. In DNA, the CDR3 is TGTGCCAGCAGCCCGGGACAGGGGACTTCTGGGCCTAATGAAAAACTGTTTTTT. Translated: CASSPGQGTSGPNEKLFF.

The V and J genes are TRBV5-5 and TRBJ1-6; TRBD1 might be the D (5 bases). V was clipped by 3 bases and J by 4 bases, with 11 bases between them. In germline, CDR1 is SGHKS, CDR2 YYEKEE (reference sequence). This CDR3 contains 15 residues. CDR3 residues: CASSSGTHYNSPLHF. The CDR3, as DNA: TGTGCCAGCAGCTCAGGGACTCATTATAATTCACCCCTCCACTTT.